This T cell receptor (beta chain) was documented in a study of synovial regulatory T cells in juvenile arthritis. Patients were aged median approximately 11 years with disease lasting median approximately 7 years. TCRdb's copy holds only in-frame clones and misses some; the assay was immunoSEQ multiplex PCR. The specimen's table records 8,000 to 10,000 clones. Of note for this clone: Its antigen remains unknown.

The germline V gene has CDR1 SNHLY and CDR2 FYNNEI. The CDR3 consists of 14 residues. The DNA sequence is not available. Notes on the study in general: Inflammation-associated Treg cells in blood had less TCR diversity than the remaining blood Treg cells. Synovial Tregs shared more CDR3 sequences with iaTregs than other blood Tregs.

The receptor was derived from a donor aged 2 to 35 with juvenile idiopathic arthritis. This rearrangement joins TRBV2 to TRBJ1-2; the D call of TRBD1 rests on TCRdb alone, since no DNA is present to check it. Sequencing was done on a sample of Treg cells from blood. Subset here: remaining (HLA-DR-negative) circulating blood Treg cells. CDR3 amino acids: CASSDKGADYGYTF.